A single sample is the source of the 31 T cell receptor beta chains below, sequenced in a study of early T cells in non-severe SARS-CoV-2 infection. TCRdb re-called the 5' RACE reads with MiXCR, one entry per CDR3 protein. The table lists more than 90,000 distinct CDR3 sequences, 9.5% to 12% of them singletons. The sample was whole blood. All receptors derive from an adult who was a healthcare worker with PCR-confirmed SARS-CoV-2 infection or an uninfected control (not recorded which).

This clonotype has a count of ten or more. The chain combines TRBV3-1 with TRBJ2-7; D may match TRBD1 or TRBD2 (5 bases each). The CDR3 runs to 14 residues. V was pared by 5 bases and J by 2 bases, with 13 bases between. Germline V CDR1 and CDR2: LGHDT, YNNKEL (reference sequence). CDR3 in DNA: TGTGCCAGCAGCTACGGGACGGCAACCTACGAGCAGTACTTC. Its protein product is CASSYGTATYEQYF.

The chain couples TRBV12-3 or TRBV12-4 to TRBJ2-1; D uncertain. The CDR3 length is 16 residues. The V and J ends lost 3 bases and 5 bases respectively, with 17 bases between them. This CDR3 is CASSFSELYSNNEQFF. CDR3 DNA: TGTGCCAGCAGTTTTTCGGAGCTGTACAGCAACAATGAGCAGTTCTTC.

In this sample, this clonotype turned up a few times. This chain links TRBV6-1 with TRBJ1-1, with D tentatively TRBD1 (5 bases). CDR1 and CDR2 (germline): MNHNS, SASEGT. Between the trimmed V and J ends, which lost 6 bases and 0 bases, there was a span of 14 bases. CDR3 length equals 15 residues. CDR3 DNA sequence: TGTGCCAGCAGGGGGGTCCAAATCATGAACACTGAAGCTTTCTTT. It codes for CASRGVQIMNTEAFF.

In its sample, this clonotype was seen many times. V gene TRBV20-1 combines with J gene TRBJ2-5; D gene unclear. CDR1 and CDR2 (germline): DFQATT, SNEGSKA (reference sequence). CDR3 length: 13 residues. V was clipped by 1 base and J by 5 bases, with 11 bases between them. DNA for the CDR3: TGCAGTGCTAGAGTCGGTCTTAGGGAGACCCAGTACTTC. Amino acid sequence: CSARVGLRETQYF.

The CDR3: CASSGDSDTQYF. In DNA form, the CDR3 reads TGTGCCAGCAGTGGGGACTCAGATACGCAGTATTTT. The V call is TRBV2, the J call TRBJ2-3; perhaps TRBD2 as D (6 bases). CDR3 size: 12 residues. CDR1 and CDR2 from the germline V gene are SNHLY and FYNNEI. Trimming stripped 4 bases from V and 4 bases from J, with 6 bases between.

This clonotype was counted a few times. The gene calls are TRBV5-4 and TRBJ2-2, with TRBD2 matching over 8 bases. The CDR3 extends over 17 amino acids. Per germline, CDR1 SGHNT and CDR2 YYREEE (reference sequence). V was pared by 0 bases and J by 3 bases, with 7 bases of the junction left unmatched. The CDR3 here is CASSLAGLAGYTGELFF. The CDR3, as DNA: TGTGCCAGCAGCTTGGCCGGGCTAGCGGGTTACACCGGGGAGCTGTTTTTT.

The sample holds many counts of this clonotype. The chain carries TRBV7-8 and TRBJ1-1; weak D call: TRBD1 (5 bases). V was trimmed by 0 bases and J by 4 bases, leaving 6 bases between them. CDR3 size: 13 residues. In germline, CDR1 is SGHVS, CDR2 FQNEAQ. CDR3 DNA sequence: TGTGCCAGCAGCTTAGCGAGGGGCACTGAAGCTTTCTTT. Its translation is CASSLARGTEAFF.

This clonotype has only a few counts. The rearrangement uses TRBV11-2 and TRBJ2-3, with 9 positions matching TRBD2. Germline V gene sequence: CDR1 SGHAT, CDR2 FQNNGV. With V trimmed by 5 bases and J by 0 bases, 18 bases remained unmatched. The CDR3 consists of 20 residues. Here the CDR3 reads CASSRKLTRLAETSTDTQYF. For the CDR3, the DNA is TGTGCCAGCAGCCGAAAACTGACCCGACTAGCGGAGACGAGCACAGATACGCAGTATTTT.

V gene TRBV7-8 combines with J gene TRBJ2-3; D gene uncertain. The CDR3 has 12 residues. The germline CDR1 and CDR2 sequences are SGHVS and FQNEAQ. Trimming took 4 bases from V and 7 from J, leaving 9 bases between them. CDR3 sequence (DNA): TGTGCCAGCAGCTCCCGGGCTTATACGCAGTATTTT. It codes for CASSSRAYTQYF.

This clonotype was seen repeatedly, ten times or more. This sequence joins TRBV20-1 and TRBJ2-4, with a possible D match to TRBD2 (5 bases). Deletions cut 0 bases from V and 3 bases from J, with 21 bases between. Germline-derived CDR1 and CDR2 are DFQATT and SNEGSKA (reference sequence). CDR3 length: 18 residues. In DNA, the CDR3 is TGCAGTGCTAGAGATGGGGTGGAGGAGTGGGGTGTCAAAAACATTCAGTACTTC. Protein product: CSARDGVEEWGVKNIQYF.

The chain recombines TRBV20-1 with TRBJ2-1; 10 bases line up with TRBD2. This CDR3 has 14 amino acids. The germline CDR1 and CDR2 sequences are DFQATT and SNEGSKA (reference sequence). The V gene end was trimmed by 3 bases and the J gene end by 8 bases; junction bases not matched to a gene: 7. This CDR3 reads CSASITSGRDEQFF. The CDR3 bases are TGCAGTGCTAGCATAACCAGCGGGAGGGATGAGCAGTTCTTC.

In its sample, this clonotype was seen many times. CDR3 sequence reads: CASSRWPGNTGELFF. In DNA form, the CDR3 reads TGTGCCAGCAGTCGATGGCCTGGGAACACCGGGGAGCTGTTTTTT. V is TRBV6-2 or TRBV6-3 and J is TRBJ2-2; D ambiguous. The CDR3 is 15 residues long. Germline V CDR1 and CDR2: MNHEY, SVGEGT. Trimming shortened V by 5 bases and J by 1 base, and 11 bases separated the two germline ends.

There are many counts of this clonotype. CDR3 DNA sequence: TGTGCCAGCAGTTTCCGACAGGGGGCGCGAACCGGGGAGCTGTTTTTT. Translation: CASSFRQGARTGELFF. The genes are TRBV12-3 or TRBV12-4 and TRBJ2-2; 10 nucleotides line up with TRBD1. With V trimmed by 3 bases and J by 5 bases, 6 bases remained unmatched. The CDR3 length is 16 residues.

The chain employs TRBV29-1 and TRBJ1-1; 7 nucleotides line up with TRBD1. The V segment lost 7 bases and the J segment 6 bases; nucleotides outside the gene matches: 17. The V gene's germline CDR1 is SQVTM and CDR2 ANQGSEA. This CDR3 is built from 15 residues. The CDR3 nucleotides read TGCAGCGGACTGACAGGGATAGCTATCGATCCTGAAGCTTTCTTT. It encodes CSGLTGIAIDPEAFF.

The gene calls are TRBV4-1 and TRBJ2-7, with 12 positions matching TRBD2. In germline, CDR1 is MGHRA, CDR2 YSYEKL. CDR3 length: 16 residues. V shed 8 bases, J shed 0 bases, and the junction held 8 bases outside the gene matches. The DNA of the CDR3 is TGCGCCAGCCGTAGACTAGCGGGAGTACTCTCCTACGAGCAGTACTTC. It translates to CASRRLAGVLSYEQYF.

At least ten counts were recorded for this clonotype. V gene TRBV7-9 combines with J gene TRBJ2-3; D remains ambiguous. From germline, CDR1 is SEHNR and CDR2 FQNEAQ (reference sequence). The CDR3 has 13 amino acids. V was cut by 5 bases and J by 2 bases, with 8 bases left in between. The CDR3 DNA sequence: TGTGCCAGCAGCCGTGATGACACAGATACGCAGTATTTT. It is translated as CASSRDDTDTQYF.

This chain uses TRBV20-1 with TRBJ1-2; no firm D call. Trimming left V 3 bases short and J 4 bases short, with 12 bases between. The germline V gene encodes CDR1 DFQATT and CDR2 SNEGSKA (reference sequence). The CDR3 extends over 13 amino acids. The CDR3 coding sequence is TGCAGTGCTAGTCGCTTCCGAAGCTATGGCTACACCTTC. Amino acid sequence: CSASRFRSYGYTF.

DNA for the CDR3: TGTGCCAGCAGCTTAATACCGACCCAAAACACCGGGGAGCTGTTTTTT. Its translation: CASSLIPTQNTGELFF. The J gene is TRBJ2-2, the V gene TRBV7-9; no definite D call. This CDR3 has 16 amino acids. Trimming took 2 bases from V and 2 from J, leaving 12 bases between them. Germline CDR1 reads SEHNR; CDR2 reads FQNEAQ (reference sequence).

This clonotype was seen ten or more times. V gene TRBV20-1 combines with J gene TRBJ2-7; the match to TRBD1 covers 7 bases. V was clipped by 0 bases and J by 2 bases; unmatched bases: 10. Looked up from germline, CDR1 is DFQATT and CDR2 is SNEGSKA (reference sequence). The CDR3 loop spans 16 amino acids. CDR3 sequence (DNA): TGCAGTGCTAGAGACCTCCAGGGGGACGGTCCCTACGAGCAGTACTTC. Amino acids: CSARDLQGDGPYEQYF.

In this sample, this clonotype turned up many times. The CDR3 reads CASSRISLSSGAKNIQYF. Here the CDR3 DNA reads TGTGCCAGCAGCAGGATTAGTTTGTCTAGCGGAGCCAAAAACATTCAGTACTTC. J is TRBJ2-4 and V is TRBV6-2 or TRBV6-3; 7 nucleotides agree with TRBD2. The CDR3 spans 18 residues. With 6 bases clipped from V and 0 bases from J, the junction kept 14 bases outside the gene matches. Germline V gene lookup returns CDR1 MNHEY and CDR2 SVGEGT.

In this sample, this clonotype turned up a few times. V is TRBV5-1 and J is TRBJ1-2; 8 bases line up with TRBD1. The V gene end was trimmed by 4 bases and the J gene end by 1 base; junction bases not matched to a gene: 9. Germline V gene lookup returns CDR1 SGHRS and CDR2 YFSETQ. The CDR3 is 16 amino acids. CDR3 sequence reads: CASSPSGDRLNYGYTF. The CDR3 nucleotides are TGCGCCAGCAGCCCATCCGGGGACAGGCTTAACTATGGCTACACCTTC. Variable domain in full (rest from reference TRBV5-1 and TRBJ1-2): KAGVTQTPRYLIKTRGQQVTLSCSPISGHRSVSWYQQTPGQGLQFLFEYFSETQRNKGNFPGRFSGRQFSNSRSEMNVSTLELGDSALYLCASSPSGDRLNYGYTFGSGTRLTVV.

The V and J genes are TRBV6-1 and TRBJ1-3; D remains ambiguous. The CDR3 length is 15 residues. V was clipped by 2 bases and J by 3 bases, with 11 bases between them. The germline V gene has CDR1 MNHNS and CDR2 SASEGT. Here the CDR3 reads CASSESPIHGNTIYF. DNA for the CDR3: TGTGCCAGCAGTGAATCGCCCATACATGGAAACACCATATATTTT.

The V gene is TRBV6-5, the J gene TRBJ2-6; 13 bases map to TRBD2. Germline V CDR1 and CDR2: MNHEY, SVGAGI. CDR3 size: 18 residues. Trimming cost V 4 bases and J 4 bases; bases outside gene matches: 7. The CDR3 is CASSSGGLAGTGANVLTF. As DNA, the CDR3 is TGTGCCAGCAGTTCAGGGGGACTAGCGGGAACAGGGGCCAACGTCCTGACTTTC.

This sequence joins TRBV7-9 and TRBJ2-4; a possible D gene is TRBD2 (6 bases). V was shortened by 5 bases and J by 0 bases, with 11 bases between the two germline ends. Germline V gene sequence: CDR1 SEHNR, CDR2 FQNEAQ (reference sequence). This CDR3 contains 15 residues. The CDR3: CASSPEGLAKNIQYF. DNA for the CDR3: TGTGCCAGCAGCCCCGAGGGACTAGCCAAAAACATTCAGTACTTC.

CDR3 nucleotides: TGTGCCAGCAGCGTAAACAGGGATTCTGGGGCCAACGTCCTGACTTTC. This encodes CASSVNRDSGANVLTF. The chain joins TRBV9 to TRBJ2-6; tentative D call: TRBD1 (6 bases). CDR3 length equals 16 residues. Trimming pared 1 base from V and 1 base from J, leaving 9 bases between. Germline CDR1 SGDLS, CDR2 YYNGEE.

This clonotype has only a few counts. V and J are TRBV20-1 and TRBJ1-2, with D possibly being TRBD1 (6 bases). Germline V lookup: CDR1 DFQATT, CDR2 SNEGSKA (reference sequence). This CDR3 region has 12 residues. V lost 3 bases and J 7 bases, leaving 12 bases between the germline ends. CDR3 in amino acids: CSARVQGLGYTF. For the CDR3, the DNA is TGCAGTGCTAGGGTCCAGGGGCTTGGCTACACCTTC.

The table lists this clonotype with many counts. The V gene is TRBV27, the J gene TRBJ2-1, with 15 bases identical to TRBD2. Trimming at V came to 7 bases and at J to 7 bases, leaving 5 bases not matched to a gene. This CDR3 contains 15 residues. CDR1 MNHEY and CDR2 SMNVEV come from the germline V gene (reference sequence). The CDR3 is CASTSGTSGRNEQFF. The CDR3 DNA reads TGTGCCAGCACATCCGGGACTAGCGGGAGGAATGAGCAGTTCTTC.

The chain recombines TRBV20-1 with TRBJ1-5, with D hard to call. V lost 3 bases and J 2 bases, leaving 14 bases between the germline ends. This CDR3 contains 15 residues. CDR1 and CDR2 (germline): DFQATT, SNEGSKA (reference sequence). The CDR3 DNA reads TGCAGTGCTAGCGTTGGAGACACCCGCAATCAGCCCCAGCATTTT. Amino acids: CSASVGDTRNQPQHF.

J is TRBJ2-3 and V is TRBV9; the match to TRBD1 covers 7 bases. CDR3 length: 16 residues. V shed 1 base and J 4 bases; nucleotides not matched to a gene: 9. CDR1 SGDLS and CDR2 YYNGEE come from the germline V gene. The CDR3 DNA reads as TGTGCCAGCAGCGTAAAGGGGGCAGGCAAGGCAGATACGCAGTATTTT. Its protein is CASSVKGAGKADTQYF.

Many counts were recorded for this clonotype. This chain links TRBV20-1 with TRBJ1-1, with D maybe TRBD1 (5 bases). This CDR3 is 12 amino acids long. Trimming left V 4 bases short and J 4 bases short, with 10 bases between. The V gene's germline CDR1 is DFQATT and CDR2 SNEGSKA (reference sequence). The CDR3 DNA reads TGCAGTGCTACGGGAGGGACCACTGAAGCTTTCTTT. Amino acid sequence: CSATGGTTEAFF.

This clonotype was counted a few times. CDR3 in DNA: TGTGCCAGTACCCCGGACAGGGGGATTTGGTACGAGCAGTACTTC. Protein sequence: CASTPDRGIWYEQYF. The chain has TRBV11-2 and TRBJ2-7; 10 positions agree with TRBD1. The CDR3 sequence is 15 residues long. The germline V gene has CDR1 SGHAT and CDR2 FQNNGV. V dropped 9 bases and J dropped 4; count of bases not matched to a gene: 12.